The rows below give T cell receptor beta chains drawn from one sample of a study of cytomegalovirus exposure and HLA in healthy donors. Some clones are missing from TCRdb's copy, which holds only in-frame ones; the method was immunoSEQ multiplex PCR. Of approximately 92,000 clones in the sample, nearly 70% were seen once. Sequencing was done on a sample of PBMCs. The origin of the receptors is a man in his fifties in good health and CMV-seronegative. Both conserved end residues are part of each CDR3. Some rows have no size entry. The others give once, few or many, or a class for an expanded clone.

CDR3 length: 16
J gene: TRBJ2-3
clone size: -
V gene: TRBV18
CDR3 protein: CASSPSQGLRADTQYF

CDR3 length: 15
J gene: TRBJ1-1
clone size: few
V gene: TRBV6-5
CDR3 protein: CASSRGTGGWTEAFF

CDR3 length: 16
J gene: TRBJ1-5
clone size: -
V gene: TRBV4-3
CDR3 protein: CASSQFLQGADQPQHF

CDR3 length: 14
J gene: TRBJ2-1
clone size: -
V gene: TRBV30
CDR3 protein: CAWSMDSAYNEQFF

CDR3 length: 15
J gene: TRBJ1-1
clone size: -
V gene: TRBV27
CDR3 protein: CASSSLSKRSTEAFF

CDR3 length: 16
J gene: TRBJ1-4
clone size: -
V gene: TRBV4-1
CDR3 protein: CASSSRQAKPGEKLFF

CDR3 length: 11
J gene: TRBJ2-1
clone size: -
V gene: TRBV7-2
CDR3 protein: CASSLNTPQFF

CDR3 length: 15
J gene: TRBJ2-6
clone size: -
V gene: TRBV5-5
CDR3 protein: CASSFVRSGANVLTF

CDR3 length: 15
J gene: TRBJ2-3
clone size: -
V gene: TRBV6-5
CDR3 protein: CASSYSASGVDTQYF

CDR3 length: 14
J gene: TRBJ1-4
clone size: -
V gene: TRBV7-9
CDR3 protein: CASSLDRDNEKLFF

CDR3 length: 14
J gene: TRBJ2-1
clone size: -
V gene: TRBV5-1
CDR3 protein: CASSPNSRSDEQFF

CDR3 length: 15
J gene: TRBJ1-4
clone size: -
V gene: TRBV4-2
CDR3 protein: CASSQDRGLGEKLFF